This entry concerns a single TCR beta chain. How the authors handled the data: Amplification of reference gene primers provided the estimated nucleated cell counts. The repertoire was sequenced with immunoSEQ multiplex PCR; TCRdb's copy has only in-frame clones and lacks some. The V and J calls and clone size were taken over from that table, and D and trimming were inferred from the DNA. The data show some 130,000 clones, around 86% seen once. Germline V CDR1 and CDR2: SGHVS, FNYEAQ. The CDR3 extends over 14 amino acids. V was pared by 5 bases and J by 4 bases, with 6 bases of the junction left unmatched. The data are from a study of blood T cell repertoires in COVID-19. Study-level information: Samples taken during acute and convalescent COVID-19 were collected in the United States, Italy and Spain. PBMCs, B-cell-depleted T cells, or T cells were the source of the cDNA or gDNA that made up the material.

This chain links TRBV7-6 with TRBJ1-2; 8 bases match TRBD1. The specimen was peripheral blood. The receptor comes from an elderly man with acute or convalescent COVID-19. For the CDR3, the DNA is TGTGCCAGCAGCCCAGGACAGGGCCCCTATGGCTACACCTTC. Amino acids: CASSPGQGPYGYTF.